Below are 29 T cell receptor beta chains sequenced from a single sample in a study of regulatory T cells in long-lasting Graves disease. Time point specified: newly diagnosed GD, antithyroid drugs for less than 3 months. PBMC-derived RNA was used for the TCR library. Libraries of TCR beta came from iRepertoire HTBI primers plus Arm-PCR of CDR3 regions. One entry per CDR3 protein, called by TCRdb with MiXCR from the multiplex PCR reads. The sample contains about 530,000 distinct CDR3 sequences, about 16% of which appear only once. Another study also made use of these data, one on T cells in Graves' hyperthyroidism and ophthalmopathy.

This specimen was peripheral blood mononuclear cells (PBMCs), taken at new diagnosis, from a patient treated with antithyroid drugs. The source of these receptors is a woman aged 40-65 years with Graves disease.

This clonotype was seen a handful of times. CDR3 nucleotides: TGCAGTGCTAGAGATCCCGGGACGGAGACCCAGTACTTC. It yields the protein CSARDPGTETQYF. The chain links TRBV20-1 to TRBJ2-5; D tentatively reads TRBD1 or TRBD2 (5 bases each). CDR3 size: 13 residues. V was clipped by 0 bases and J by 5 bases, with 10 bases between them. From germline, CDR1 is DFQATT and CDR2 SNEGSKA (reference sequence).

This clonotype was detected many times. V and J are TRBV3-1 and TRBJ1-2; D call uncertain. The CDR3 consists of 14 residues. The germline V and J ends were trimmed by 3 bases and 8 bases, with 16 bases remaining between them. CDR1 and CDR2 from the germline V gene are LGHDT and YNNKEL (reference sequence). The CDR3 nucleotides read TGTGCCAGCAGCCATTTACGCGGAGGTCAAGGCTACACCTTC. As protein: CASSHLRGGQGYTF.

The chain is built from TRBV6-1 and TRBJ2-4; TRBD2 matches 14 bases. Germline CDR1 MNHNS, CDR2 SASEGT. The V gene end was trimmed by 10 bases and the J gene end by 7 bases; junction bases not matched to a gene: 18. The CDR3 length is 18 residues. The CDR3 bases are TGTGCCACCTTCCCCTCTAGGACTAGCGGGGGGATCAGTAACATTCAGTACTTC. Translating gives CATFPSRTSGGISNIQYF.

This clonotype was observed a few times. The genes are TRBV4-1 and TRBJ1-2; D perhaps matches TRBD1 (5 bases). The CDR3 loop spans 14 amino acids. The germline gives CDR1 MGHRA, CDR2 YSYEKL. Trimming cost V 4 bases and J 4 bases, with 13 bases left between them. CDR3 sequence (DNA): TGCGCCAGCAGCCGACCAGACAGCCTCTATGGCTACACCTTC. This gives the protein CASSRPDSLYGYTF.

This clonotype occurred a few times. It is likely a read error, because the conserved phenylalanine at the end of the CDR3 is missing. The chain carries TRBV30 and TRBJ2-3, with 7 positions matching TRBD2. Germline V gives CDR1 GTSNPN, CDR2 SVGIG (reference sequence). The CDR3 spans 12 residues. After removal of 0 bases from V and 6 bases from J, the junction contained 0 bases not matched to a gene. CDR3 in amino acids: CAWSVGGDTQYL. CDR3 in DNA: TGTGCCTGGAGTGTGGGGGGGGATACGCAGTATCTT.

The CDR3 coding sequence is TGTGCCAGCAGCTCCCAAGACTCTGAGCAGTTCTTC. The encoded protein is CASSSQDSEQFF. The V call is TRBV11-2, the J call TRBJ2-1; D gene ambiguous. The V gene's germline CDR1 is SGHAT and CDR2 FQNNGV. This CDR3 comprises 12 residues. The V gene lost 4 bases and the J gene lost 9 bases, with 10 bases spanning the gap.

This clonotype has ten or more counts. The CDR3 DNA follows: TGTGCCAGCAGGACGTGGGGGAGCACTGAAGCTTTCTTT. This sequence encodes CASRTWGSTEAFF. The chain has TRBV2 and TRBJ1-1; D perhaps matches TRBD1 (5 bases). The CDR3 is 13 residues long. Germline loops: CDR1 SNHLY, CDR2 FYNNEI. The ends were cut back, 6 bases at V and 4 bases at J, with 12 bases in the middle.

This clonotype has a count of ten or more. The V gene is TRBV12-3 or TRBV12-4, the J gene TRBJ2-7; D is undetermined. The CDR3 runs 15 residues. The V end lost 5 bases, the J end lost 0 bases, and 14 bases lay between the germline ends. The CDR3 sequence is CASSPSWVSSYEQYF. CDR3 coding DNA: TGTGCCAGCAGTCCGTCCTGGGTCAGCTCCTACGAGCAGTACTTC.

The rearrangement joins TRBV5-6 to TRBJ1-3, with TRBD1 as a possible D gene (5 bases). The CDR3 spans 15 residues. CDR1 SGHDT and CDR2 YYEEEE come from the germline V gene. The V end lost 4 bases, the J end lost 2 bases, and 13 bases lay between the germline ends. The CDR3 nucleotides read TGTGCCAGCAGCCCTCTGGGGACCGCTGGAAACACCATATATTTT. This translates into CASSPLGTAGNTIYF.

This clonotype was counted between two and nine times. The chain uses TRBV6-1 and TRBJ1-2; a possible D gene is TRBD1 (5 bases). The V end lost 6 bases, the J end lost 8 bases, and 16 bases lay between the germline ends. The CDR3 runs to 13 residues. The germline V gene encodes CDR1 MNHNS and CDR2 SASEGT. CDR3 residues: CASSLGDLFGYTF. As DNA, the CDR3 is TGTGCCAGCAGCCTAGGGGACTTGTTCGGCTACACCTTC.

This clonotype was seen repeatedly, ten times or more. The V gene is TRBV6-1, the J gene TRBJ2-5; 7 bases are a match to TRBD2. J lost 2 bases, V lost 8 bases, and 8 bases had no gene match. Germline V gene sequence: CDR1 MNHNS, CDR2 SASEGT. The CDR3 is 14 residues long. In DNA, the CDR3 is TGTGCCAGCGCAGACCTAGCGGTACAAGAGACCCAGTACTTC. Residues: CASADLAVQETQYF.

The CDR3 reads CSAPRAAANTGELFF. The CDR3 region has the DNA TGCAGTGCTCCCCGGGCGGCCGCGAACACCGGGGAGCTGTTTTTT. The chain couples TRBV20-1 to TRBJ2-2, with no clear D. In germline, CDR1 is DFQATT, CDR2 SNEGSKA (reference sequence). Trimming took 5 bases from V and 0 from J, leaving 13 bases between them. The CDR3 spans 15 residues.

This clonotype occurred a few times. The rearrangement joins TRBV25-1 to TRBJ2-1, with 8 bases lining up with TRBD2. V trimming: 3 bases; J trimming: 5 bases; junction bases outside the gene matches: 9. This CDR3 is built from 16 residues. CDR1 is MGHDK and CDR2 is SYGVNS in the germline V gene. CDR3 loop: CASSDPRGGGDNEQFF. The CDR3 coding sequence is TGTGCCAGCAGTGACCCCCGGGGGGGCGGGGACAATGAGCAGTTCTTC.

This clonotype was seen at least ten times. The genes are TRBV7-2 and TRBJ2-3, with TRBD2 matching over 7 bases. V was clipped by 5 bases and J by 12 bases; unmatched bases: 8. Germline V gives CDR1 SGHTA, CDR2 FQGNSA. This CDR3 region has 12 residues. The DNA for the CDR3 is TGTGCCAGCAGCATTCCGGGAGGCCTTCAGTATTTT. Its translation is CASSIPGGLQYF.

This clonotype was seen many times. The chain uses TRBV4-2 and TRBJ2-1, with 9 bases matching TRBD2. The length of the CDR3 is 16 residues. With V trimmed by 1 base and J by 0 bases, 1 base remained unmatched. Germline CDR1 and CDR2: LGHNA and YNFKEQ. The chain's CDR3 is CASSQGRGGSYNEQFF. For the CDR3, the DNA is TGTGCCAGCAGCCAAGGGCGGGGGGGCTCCTACAATGAGCAGTTCTTC.

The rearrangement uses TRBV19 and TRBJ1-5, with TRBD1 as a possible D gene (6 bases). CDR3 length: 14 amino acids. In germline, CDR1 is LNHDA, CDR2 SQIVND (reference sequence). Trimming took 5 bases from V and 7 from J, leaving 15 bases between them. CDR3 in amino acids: CASSPPRTEQPQHF. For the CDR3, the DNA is TGTGCCAGTAGTCCGCCTAGGACAGAACAGCCCCAGCATTTT. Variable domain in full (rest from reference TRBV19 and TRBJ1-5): DGGITQSPKYLFRKEGQNVTLSCEQNLNHDAMYWYRQDPGQGLRLIYYSQIVNDFQKGDIAEGYSVSREKKESFPLTVTSAQKNPTAFYLCASSPPRTEQPQHFGDGTRLSIL.

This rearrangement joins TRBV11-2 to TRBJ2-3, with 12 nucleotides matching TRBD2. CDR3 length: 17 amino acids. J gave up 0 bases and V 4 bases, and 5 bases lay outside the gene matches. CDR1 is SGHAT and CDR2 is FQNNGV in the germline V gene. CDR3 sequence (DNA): TGTGCCAGCAGCTCCACCCTAGCGGGGGGGAGCACAGATACGCAGTATTTT. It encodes CASSSTLAGGSTDTQYF.

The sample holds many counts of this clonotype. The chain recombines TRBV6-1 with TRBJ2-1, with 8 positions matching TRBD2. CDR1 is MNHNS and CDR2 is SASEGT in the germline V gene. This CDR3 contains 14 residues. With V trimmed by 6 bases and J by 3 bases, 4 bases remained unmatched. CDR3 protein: CASSGGGYYNEQFF. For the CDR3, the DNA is TGTGCCAGCAGCGGGGGGGGGTACTACAATGAGCAGTTCTTC.

CDR3 sequence: CASSELGSYGYTF. DNA of the CDR3: TGTGCCAGCAGTGAATTGGGGAGCTATGGCTACACCTTC. J is TRBJ1-2 and V is TRBV6-1; D remains unclear. The CDR3 is made up of 13 amino acids. The germline V gene has CDR1 MNHNS and CDR2 SASEGT. Trimming pared 2 bases from V and 4 bases from J, leaving 8 bases between.

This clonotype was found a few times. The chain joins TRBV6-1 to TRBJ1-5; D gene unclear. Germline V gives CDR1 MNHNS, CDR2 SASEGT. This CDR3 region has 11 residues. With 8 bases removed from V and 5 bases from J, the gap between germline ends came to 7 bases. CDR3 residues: CASGLDQPQHF. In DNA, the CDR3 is TGTGCCAGCGGGTTGGATCAGCCCCAGCATTTT.

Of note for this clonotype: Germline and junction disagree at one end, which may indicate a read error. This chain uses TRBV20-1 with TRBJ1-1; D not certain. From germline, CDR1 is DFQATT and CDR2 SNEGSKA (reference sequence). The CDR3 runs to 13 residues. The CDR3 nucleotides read TGCAGTCCTAGAAAAGGGAGAAACACTGAAGCTTTCTTT. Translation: CSPRKGRNTEAFF.

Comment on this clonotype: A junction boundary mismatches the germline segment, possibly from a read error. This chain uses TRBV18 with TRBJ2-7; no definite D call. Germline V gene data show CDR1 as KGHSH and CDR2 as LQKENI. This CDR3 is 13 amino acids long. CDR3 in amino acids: CAGSPPDTYEQYF. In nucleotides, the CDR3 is TGTGCCGGCTCACCACCGGATACCTACGAGCAGTACTTC.

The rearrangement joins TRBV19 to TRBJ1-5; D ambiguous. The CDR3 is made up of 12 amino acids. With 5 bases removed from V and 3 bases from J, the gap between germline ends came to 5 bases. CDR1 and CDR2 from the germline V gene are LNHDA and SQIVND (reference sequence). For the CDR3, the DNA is TGTGCCAGTAGTTGGGCCAATCAGCCCCAGCATTTT. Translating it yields CASSWANQPQHF.

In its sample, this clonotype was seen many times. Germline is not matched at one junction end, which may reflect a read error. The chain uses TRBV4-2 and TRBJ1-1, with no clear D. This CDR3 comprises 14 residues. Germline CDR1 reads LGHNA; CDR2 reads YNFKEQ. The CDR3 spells CASSQGRETGEAFF. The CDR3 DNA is TGTGCCAGCAGCCAAGGTAGGGAGACGGGTGAAGCCTTCTTT.

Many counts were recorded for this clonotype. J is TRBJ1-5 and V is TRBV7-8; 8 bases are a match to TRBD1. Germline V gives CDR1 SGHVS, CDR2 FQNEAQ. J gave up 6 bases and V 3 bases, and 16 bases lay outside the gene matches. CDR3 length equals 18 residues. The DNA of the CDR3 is TGTGCCAGCAGCTTGTTACAGGGGGAAGGGATGCGGGCTCAGCCCCAGCATTTT. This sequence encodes CASSLLQGEGMRAQPQHF.

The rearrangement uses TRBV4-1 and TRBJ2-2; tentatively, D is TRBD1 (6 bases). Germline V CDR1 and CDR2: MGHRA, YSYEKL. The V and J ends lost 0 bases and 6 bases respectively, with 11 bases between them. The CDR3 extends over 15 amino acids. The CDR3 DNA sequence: TGCGCCAGCAGCCAAGACCCGACAGGCTCCGGGGAGCTGTTTTTT. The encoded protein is CASSQDPTGSGELFF.

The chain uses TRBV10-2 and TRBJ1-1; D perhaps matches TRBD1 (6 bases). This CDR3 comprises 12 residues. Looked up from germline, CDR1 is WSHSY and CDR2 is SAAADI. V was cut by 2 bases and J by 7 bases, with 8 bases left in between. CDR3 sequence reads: CASSETQGEAFF. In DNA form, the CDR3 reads TGCGCCAGCAGTGAGACACAGGGTGAAGCTTTCTTT.

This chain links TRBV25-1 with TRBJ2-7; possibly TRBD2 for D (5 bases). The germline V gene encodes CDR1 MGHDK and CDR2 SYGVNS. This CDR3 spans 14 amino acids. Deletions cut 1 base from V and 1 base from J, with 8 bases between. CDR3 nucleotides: TGTGCCAGCAGTGAATCAGGCGGGTCCTACGAGCAGTACTTC. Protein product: CASSESGGSYEQYF.

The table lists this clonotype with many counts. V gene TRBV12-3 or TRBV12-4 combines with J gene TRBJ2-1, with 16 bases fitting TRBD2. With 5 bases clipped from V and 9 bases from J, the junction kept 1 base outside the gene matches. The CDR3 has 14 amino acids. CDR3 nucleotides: TGTGCCAGCAGTGGGACTAGCGGGGGGGCTGAGCAGTTCTTC. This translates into CASSGTSGGAEQFF.